Sequencing of this T cell receptor beta chain was carried out in a study of blood T cell repertoires in COVID-19. Assay used: immunoSEQ multiplex PCR; TCRdb lists only in-frame clones, some missing. The data show 250,000 or so clones, with about 87% seen just once and roughly 4.3% held by the top ten. The TCR was taken from a young woman with acute COVID-19. Material: PBMCs or T cells enriched from blood (not recorded which).

CDR3 sequence: CASSVGVHPGQFF. The CDR3 DNA reads as TGTGCCAGCAGCGTAGGGGTTCATCCGGGGCAGTTCTTC. The V and J genes are TRBV9 and TRBJ2-1, with D hard to call. The CDR3 has 13 residues. Germline V gene sequence: CDR1 SGDLS, CDR2 YYNGEE. Trimming pared 0 bases from V and 12 bases from J, leaving 13 bases between. The full variable domain, completed using reference TRBV9 and TRBJ2-1, is DSGVTQTPKHLITATGQRVTLRCSPRSGDLSVYWYQQSLDQGLQFLIQYYNGEERAKGNILERFSAQQFPDLHSELNLSSLELGDSALYFCASSVGVHPGQFFGPGTRLTVL.